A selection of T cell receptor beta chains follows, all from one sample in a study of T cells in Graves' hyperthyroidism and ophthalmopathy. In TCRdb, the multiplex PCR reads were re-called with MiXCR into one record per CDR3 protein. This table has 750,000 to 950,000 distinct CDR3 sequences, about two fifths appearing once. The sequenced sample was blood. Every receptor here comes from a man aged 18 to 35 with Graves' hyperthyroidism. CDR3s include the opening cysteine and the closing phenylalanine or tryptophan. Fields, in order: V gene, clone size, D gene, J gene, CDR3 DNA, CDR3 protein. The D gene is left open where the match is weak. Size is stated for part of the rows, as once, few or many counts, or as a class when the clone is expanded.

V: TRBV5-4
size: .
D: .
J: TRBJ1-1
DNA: TGTGCCAGCAGCTTGGATTGGTCAGGGAACACTGAAGCTTTCTTT
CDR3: CASSLDWSGNTEAFF

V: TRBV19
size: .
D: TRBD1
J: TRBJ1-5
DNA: TGTGCCAGTAGTTTACAGGGGGTAATTAGCAATCAGCCCCAGCATTTT
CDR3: CASSLQGVISNQPQHF

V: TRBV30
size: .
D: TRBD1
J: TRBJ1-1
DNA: TGTGCCTGGCTCCGGGACAGAGATAACACTGAAGCTTTCTTT
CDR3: CAWLRDRDNTEAFF

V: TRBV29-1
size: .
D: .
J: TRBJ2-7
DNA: TGCAGCGTTGTGGGAACGGAATACTACGAGCAGTACTTC
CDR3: CSVVGTEYYEQYF

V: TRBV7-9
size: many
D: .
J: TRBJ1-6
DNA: TGTGCCAGCAGCTTAGTGGAAGGGGTTTCACCCCTCCACTTT
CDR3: CASSLVEGVSPLHF

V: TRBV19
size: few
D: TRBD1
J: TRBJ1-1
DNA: TGTGCCACGAAGTTTGGACAGGGTTGGGAGACTGAAGCTTTCTTT
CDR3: CATKFGQGWETEAFF

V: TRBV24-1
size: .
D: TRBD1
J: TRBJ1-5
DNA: TGTGCCACCAGTGCGATGGGGACAGGGAATCAGCCCCAGCATTTT
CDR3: CATSAMGTGNQPQHF

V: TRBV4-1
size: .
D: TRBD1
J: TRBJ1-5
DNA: TGCGCCAGCAGCCAAACGGGACAGGCCTTCAATCAGCCCCAGCATTTT
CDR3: CASSQTGQAFNQPQHF

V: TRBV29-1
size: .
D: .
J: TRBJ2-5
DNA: TGCAGCGTTGAAGTGGACAGAAAAGAGACCCAGTACTTC
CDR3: CSVEVDRKETQYF

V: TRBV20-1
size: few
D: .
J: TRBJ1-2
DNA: TGCAGTGCTAGTGACGCAAGGGGCAGCGAGGGGGGTCCATATGGCTACACCTTC
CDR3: CSASDARGSEGGPYGYTF

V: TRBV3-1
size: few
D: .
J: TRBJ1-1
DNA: TGTGCCAGCAGCCAAGAACCTTTCGAGAACACTGAAGCTTTCTTT
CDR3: CASSQEPFENTEAFF

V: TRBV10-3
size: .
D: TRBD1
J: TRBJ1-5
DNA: TGTGCCATCAGCCCCGCCCCCGGGACAGGGGATAGCAATCAGCCCCAGCATTTT
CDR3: CAISPAPGTGDSNQPQHF

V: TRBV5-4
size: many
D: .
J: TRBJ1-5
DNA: TGTGCCAGCAGCTACGGTACCGGCCCTAATCAGCCCCAGCATTTT
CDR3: CASSYGTGPNQPQHF

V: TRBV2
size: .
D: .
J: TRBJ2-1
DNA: TGTGCCAGCAGCCCCCAGTCTAGCTCCTACAATGAGCAGTTCTTC
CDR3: CASSPQSSSYNEQFF

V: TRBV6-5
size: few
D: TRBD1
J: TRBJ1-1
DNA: TGTGCCAGTAGGGACAGCTTCACTGAAGCTTTCTTT
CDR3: CASRDSFTEAFF

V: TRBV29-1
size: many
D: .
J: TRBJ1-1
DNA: TGCAGCGTTGACGGACTACTGGAACCGAACACTGAAGCTTTCTTT
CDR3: CSVDGLLEPNTEAFF

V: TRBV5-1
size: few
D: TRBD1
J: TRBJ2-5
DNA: TGCGCCAGCAGCGACGGACAGGCCCAAGAGACCCAGTACTTC
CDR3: CASSDGQAQETQYF

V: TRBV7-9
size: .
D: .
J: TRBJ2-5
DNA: TGTGCCACTTCGGCAGCCCAAGAGACCCAGTACTTC
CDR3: CATSAAQETQYF

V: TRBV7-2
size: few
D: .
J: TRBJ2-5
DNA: TGTGCCAGCAGCCAAGAGCGGAACCAAGAGACCCAGTACTTC
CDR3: CASSQERNQETQYF

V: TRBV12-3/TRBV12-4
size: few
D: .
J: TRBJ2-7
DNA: TGTGCCAGCAGTCGGATCGTCTACGAGCAGTACTTC
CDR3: CASSRIVYEQYF

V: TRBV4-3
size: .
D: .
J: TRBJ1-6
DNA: TGCGCCAGCAGCTTGGGTGAGGAGACTAATTCACCCCTCCACTTT
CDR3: CASSLGEETNSPLHF

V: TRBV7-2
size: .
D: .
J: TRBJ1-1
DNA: TGTGCCAGCAGCAATTTGGTCTTCACTGAAGCTTTCTTT
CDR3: CASSNLVFTEAFF

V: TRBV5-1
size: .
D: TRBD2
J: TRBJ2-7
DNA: TGCGCCAGCAGCTCGCCGGGTCCTCGGGGGGACGAGCAGTACTTC
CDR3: CASSSPGPRGDEQYF

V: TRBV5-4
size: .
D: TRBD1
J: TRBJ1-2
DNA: TGTGCCAGCAGCTTCGACAGGGGATACTATGGCTACACCTTC
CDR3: CASSFDRGYYGYTF

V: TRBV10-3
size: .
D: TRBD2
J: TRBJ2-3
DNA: TGTGCCATCAGCGGGACTAGCAGGCCCACAGATACGCAGTATTTT
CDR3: CAISGTSRPTDTQYF

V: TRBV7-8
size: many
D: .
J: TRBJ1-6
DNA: TGTGCCAGCAGCTTAGTCATTGACTCACCCCTCCACTTT
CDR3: CASSLVIDSPLHF

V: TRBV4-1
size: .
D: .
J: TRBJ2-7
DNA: TGCGCCAGCAGCCATGCCGAATCCTACGAGCAGTACTTC
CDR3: CASSHAESYEQYF

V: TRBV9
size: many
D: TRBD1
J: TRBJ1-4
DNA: TGTGCCAGCAGCGGTACCGGGACAGATGAAAAACTGTTTTTT
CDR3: CASSGTGTDEKLFF

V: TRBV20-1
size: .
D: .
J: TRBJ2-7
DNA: TGCAGTGCTAGAGGACAGCGGGTGTACTCCTACGAGCAGTACTTC
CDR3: CSARGQRVYSYEQYF

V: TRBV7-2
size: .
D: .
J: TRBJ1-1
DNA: TGTGCCAGCAGCTTAGGGGTTTTTCAGGGTGAAGCTTTCTTT
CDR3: CASSLGVFQGEAFF

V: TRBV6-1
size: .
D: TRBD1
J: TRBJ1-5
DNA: TGTGCCAGCAGTTACACAGGGACAGGGGGCAATCAGCCCCAGCATTTT
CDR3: CASSYTGTGGNQPQHF

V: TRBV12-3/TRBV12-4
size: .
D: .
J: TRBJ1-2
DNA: TGTGCCAGCAGAACACAGGCCTATGGCTACACCTTC
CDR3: CASRTQAYGYTF

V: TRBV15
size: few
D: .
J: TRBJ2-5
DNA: TGTGCCACCAGCAGAGTTTCAGGGGGCGGGGGAAGAAAGGGAGAGACCCAGTACTTC
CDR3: CATSRVSGGGGRKGETQYF